This T cell receptor (beta chain) was captured in a study of shared clonotypes between healthy human individuals. Profiling relied on immunoSEQ multiplex PCR, and the TCRdb table lists in-frame clones only, not all of them. Among roughly 2,500,000 clones, 80% to 95% were seen once, and the ten largest hold 0.36%. CDR3 length: 17 amino acids. Germline assignment: CDR1 SQVTM and CDR2 ANQGSEA. With 2 bases removed from V and 0 bases from J, the gap between germline ends came to 20 bases. The chain couples TRBV29-1 to TRBJ2-7; maybe TRBD2 (5 bases). Specimen: naive CD4+ T cells from PBMCs. Stated subset: CD45RA+ positively selected. The source of this sequence is a man aged 18-30 years in good health. Some clones in this sample may be carry-over from other donors' samples. CDR3 coding DNA: TGCAGCGTTGAATTGCTTCTTGCGGGTCTGAGCTCCTACGAGCAGTACTTC. The encoded protein is CSVELLLAGLSSYEQYF.